The T cell receptor beta chain under discussion was sequenced for a study of beta chain features in type 1 diabetes. General study findings and limits: Type 1 diabetes patients had fewer VDJ junction insertions and more deletions. Using cDNA template may skew counts toward highly expressing activated cells. All four CD4+ subsets from Type 1 diabetes patients carried moderately but significantly shorter TCRB CDR3s. Researchers caution that PCR might favor shorter templates, equally among patients and controls.

Germline V lookup: CDR1 MNHNS, CDR2 SASEGT. V was trimmed by 5 bases and J by 2 bases, leaving 13 bases between them. The CDR3 runs 15 residues. Of note for this clone: Antigen unknown.

Purity (above 95%) was reached by all sorted populations. Every isolated RNA sample was fully reverse transcribed, so sequencing captured expressed TCRB transcripts. Libraries were prepared by immunoSEQ multiplex PCR; TCRdb keeps only in-frame clonotypes and omits some of them. The sample contains 600,000 to 700,000 clones, over 10% of which appear only once. The chain couples TRBV6-1 to TRBJ2-1; weak D call: TRBD1 (6 bases). Sequenced: naive CD4+ T cells from blood. This sequence originates from a man aged 25 to 40 with type 1 diabetes. CDR3 residues: CASSPTGSTYNEQFF. The CDR3 region has the DNA TGTGCCAGCAGTCCAACAGGGTCGACCTACAATGAGCAGTTCTTC.